The rows below give T cell receptor beta chains drawn from one sample of a study of response to subunit inactivated influenza vaccine. From the RT-PCR reads, TCRdb called clonotypes with MiXCR, one entry per CDR3 protein. The sample contains around 300,000 distinct CDR3 sequences, about 20% of which appear only once. Sequences were derived from PBMCs from blood, sampled 21 months after vaccination. All receptors come from a man aged 45-69 years who received an inactivated influenza vaccine. Both conserved end residues are part of each CDR3. The size entry is marked missing in some rows and otherwise reads once, few, many or a size class.

clone size,V gene,J gene,CDR3 protein
.,TRBV3-1,TRBJ1-2,CASSSLPGYGYTF
.,TRBV19,TRBJ1-6,CASSGRTSTLHF
many,TRBV28,TRBJ1-5,CASSWWDSPTGLNQPQHF
few,TRBV7-6,TRBJ2-3,CASSLGFAFSSTDTQYF
.,TRBV11-1,TRBJ2-1,CASSPRTGTSGRISYNEQFF
.,TRBV7-9,TRBJ2-7,CASSPRTGYYEQYF
many,TRBV12-3/TRBV12-4,TRBJ1-5,CASSLVRGQPQHF
.,TRBV5-4,TRBJ2-1,CASSQTSGHNEQFF
.,TRBV10-3,TRBJ2-6,CAISELPGANVLTF
few,TRBV29-1,TRBJ2-7,CSVVRDRGTYEQYF
few,TRBV5-1,TRBJ2-3,CASSLAGSGLSTDTQYF
few,TRBV4-3,TRBJ1-6,CASSQDSGHSPLHF
.,TRBV20-1,TRBJ2-5,CSARATRGRRQETQYF
few,TRBV6-2/TRBV6-3,TRBJ2-1,CASSYRHLWTSGRASDEQFF
.,TRBV5-1,TRBJ2-5,CASRDIEETQYF
many,TRBV2,TRBJ1-5,CASSEAATGEQPQHF